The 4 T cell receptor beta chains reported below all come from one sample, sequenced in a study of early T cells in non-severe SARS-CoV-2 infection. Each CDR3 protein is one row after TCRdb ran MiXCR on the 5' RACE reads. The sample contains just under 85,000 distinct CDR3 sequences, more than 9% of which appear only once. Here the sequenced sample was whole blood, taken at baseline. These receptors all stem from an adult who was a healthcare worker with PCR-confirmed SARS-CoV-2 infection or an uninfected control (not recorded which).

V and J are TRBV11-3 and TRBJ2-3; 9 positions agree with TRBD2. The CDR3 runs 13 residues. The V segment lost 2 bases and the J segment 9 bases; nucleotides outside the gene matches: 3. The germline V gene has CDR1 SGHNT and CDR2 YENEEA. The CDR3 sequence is CASSLKAGGTQYF. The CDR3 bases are TGTGCCAGCAGCTTAAAAGCGGGAGGCACGCAGTATTTT.

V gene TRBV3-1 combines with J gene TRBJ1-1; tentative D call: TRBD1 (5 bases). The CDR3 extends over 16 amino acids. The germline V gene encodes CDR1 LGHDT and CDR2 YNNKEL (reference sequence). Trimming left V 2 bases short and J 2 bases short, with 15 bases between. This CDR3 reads CASSQRGVVRNTEAFF. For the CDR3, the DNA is TGTGCCAGCAGCCAAAGGGGAGTGGTGAGAAACACTGAAGCTTTCTTT. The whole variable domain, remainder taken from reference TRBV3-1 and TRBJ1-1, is DTAVSQTPKYLVTQMGNDKSIKCEQNLGHDTMYWYKQDSKKFLKIMFSYNNKELIINETVPNRFSPKSPDKAHLNLHINSLELGDSAVYFCASSQRGVVRNTEAFFGQGTRLTVV.

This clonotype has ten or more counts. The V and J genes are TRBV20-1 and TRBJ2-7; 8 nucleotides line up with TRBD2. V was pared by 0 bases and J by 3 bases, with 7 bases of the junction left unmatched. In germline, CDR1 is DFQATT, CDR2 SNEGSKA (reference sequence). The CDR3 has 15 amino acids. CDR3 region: CSARDRAGGGYEQYF. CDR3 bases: TGCAGTGCTAGAGATCGGGCGGGAGGAGGCTACGAGCAGTACTTC.

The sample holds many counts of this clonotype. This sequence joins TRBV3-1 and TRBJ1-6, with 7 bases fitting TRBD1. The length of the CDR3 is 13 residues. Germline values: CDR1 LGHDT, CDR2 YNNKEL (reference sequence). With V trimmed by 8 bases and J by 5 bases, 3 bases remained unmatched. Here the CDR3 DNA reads TGTGCCAGCTCGGGACAGAATAATTCACCCCTCCACTTT. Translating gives CASSGQNNSPLHF.